These T cell receptor beta chains were read from a single sample in a study of tumor and adjacent non-tumor tissue in lung cancer. TCRdb reprocessed the multiplex PCR reads with MiXCR, giving one entry per CDR3 protein. This table holds 120,000 or so distinct CDR3 sequences, roughly 64% found once. The sample consisted of lung tumor tissue. The receptors come from a young man with non-small cell lung cancer. CDR3s include the opening cysteine and the closing phenylalanine or tryptophan. Each record gives: J gene, D gene, clone size, V gene, CDR3 DNA, CDR3 protein. D genes are given only for firm matches. A clone size is listed for some rows: how often the clone was seen (once, few, many), or a class if it is expanded.

TRBJ2-6 NA many TRBV12-3/TRBV12-4 TGTGCCAGCAGTTCCAGGAAAGAATCTGGGGCCAACGTCCTGACTTTC CASSSRKESGANVLTF
TRBJ2-7 NA NA TRBV29-1 TGCAGCCCTAATATCGGGACACCCAACTACGAGCAGTACTTC CSPNIGTPNYEQYF
TRBJ2-3 TRBD2 few TRBV28 TGTGCCAGCAGTTCGGGACTAGCGGGGTCTAGCACAGATACGCAGTATTTT CASSSGLAGSSTDTQYF
TRBJ2-7 TRBD2 NA TRBV12-3/TRBV12-4 TGTGCCAGCAGTCCCAGGAGCGGGAGGCAGTACGAGCAGTACTTC CASSPRSGRQYEQYF
TRBJ2-7 TRBD1 NA TRBV6-5 TGTGCCAGCAGTTTAGAAGGACAGGGGGCTGTGCAGAACTTC CASSLEGQGAVQNF
TRBJ2-7 TRBD2 NA TRBV6-5 TGTGCCACCAGTTACTCGAGTAGCGGGGGTACCTACGAGCAGTACTTC CATSYSSSGGTYEQYF
TRBJ2-1 NA NA TRBV29-1 TGCAGCGTTGAAGAGTATGGCCAAGAGGAGCAATTCTTC CSVEEYGQEEQFF
TRBJ2-1 TRBD2 NA TRBV20-1 TGCAGTGCGAAGACTAGCGGTGGCCGCAATGAGCAGTCCTTC CSAKTSGGRNEQSF
TRBJ2-5 TRBD2 many TRBV20-1 TGCAGTGCTAGAAAATGGACTAGCGGGAGTGAGACCCAGTACTTC CSARKWTSGSETQYF
TRBJ1-1 NA NA TRBV4-1 TGCGCTAGCAGCCACCCTACCCGGACAGAGTTGAACGCTGAAGCTTTCTTT CASSHPTRTELNAEAFF
TRBJ2-2 NA NA TRBV9 TGTGCCAGCAGCAAGTTAACAGAAACCGGGGAGCTGTTTTTT CASSKLTETGELFF
TRBJ2-3 NA once TRBV20-1 TGTAGTGCTGCCCCCCGGGCAGGGGATAATACGCAGTATTTT CSAAPRAGDNTQYF
TRBJ2-2 NA many TRBV12-3/TRBV12-4 TGTGCCAGCACGGCTATCCTGAACACCGGGGAGCTGTTTTTT CASTAILNTGELFF
TRBJ1-1 NA NA TRBV11-2 TGTGCCGGCAACTTAGATGGGGGACGGCAGAACACTGAAGCTTTCTTT CAGNLDGGRQNTEAFF
TRBJ2-1 TRBD2 once TRBV11-2 TGTGCCAGCAGCTTGCGACTAGCGGTTGGGAGCTCCTACAATGAGCAGTTCTTC CASSLRLAVGSSYNEQFF
TRBJ1-5 NA NA TRBV4-2 TGTGCCAGCAGCCAAGATTGGCCACAACGGGATCAGCCCCAGCATTTT CASSQDWPQRDQPQHF
TRBJ1-3 NA NA TRBV2 TGTGCCAGCAGTGACCGGAGCTCTGGAAACACCATATATTTT CASSDRSSGNTIYF
TRBJ2-1 TRBD2 NA TRBV20-1 TGCAGTGCTAGCAGCGCGGGAGGACCGGGGGAGCGGTTCTTC CSASSAGGPGERFF
TRBJ2-7 NA NA TRBV29-1 TGCAGCTCCAGACTGAGCTCCTACGAGCAGTATTTC CSSRLSSYEQYF
TRBJ2-3 NA NA TRBV7-9 TGTGCCAGCAGCTGGGCAGGAAGCACAGATACGCAGTATTTT CASSWAGSTDTQYF
TRBJ2-3 NA few TRBV7-9 TGTGCCAGCAGCTTGGGACTGGGGGATGTGGATACGCAGTATTTT CASSLGLGDVDTQYF
TRBJ2-1 TRBD2 NA TRBV20-1 TGCAGTGATAGAGGGGCTAGCGGGAGGGCCGGGGATGATCAGTTCTTC CSDRGASGRAGDDQFF
TRBJ2-7 NA NA TRBV6-5 TGTGCCAGCAGCACCCTCTACGAGATGTACTTC CASSTLYEMYF
TRBJ2-6 NA many TRBV5-6 TGTGCCAGCAGCCTCGACGGCCGTGGGGCCAACGTCCTGACTTTC CASSLDGRGANVLTF
TRBJ2-4 TRBD1 NA TRBV11-1 TGTGCCAGCACCCACTCGGGCAGGGGGACCAAAAACATTCGGTACTTC CASTHSGRGTKNIRYF
TRBJ2-7 TRBD1 NA TRBV6-1 TGTGCCAGCAGTCACCACGGACAGGGATCATACGAGCAGTACTTC CASSHHGQGSYEQYF
TRBJ1-1 NA NA TRBV6-1 TGTGTCAGCCGGGGGCGGGTTGTGAAAACTGAAGCTTTCTTT CVSRGRVVKTEAFF
TRBJ1-2 NA NA TRBV12-3/TRBV12-4 TGTGCCAGCAGATTATGGGGCAAAGGCTACACCTTC CASRLWGKGYTF
TRBJ2-5 NA many TRBV12-3/TRBV12-4 TGTGCCAGCAGTTTACCTGCGGTATCAGAGACCCAGTACTTC CASSLPAVSETQYF
TRBJ2-2 TRBD2 many TRBV4-2 TGTGCCAGCAGCCAAGATCTAGCGGGAGGAACCGGGGAGCTGTTTTTT CASSQDLAGGTGELFF
TRBJ1-5 NA NA TRBV5-5 TGTGCCAGCAGCTTGGAGTGCGCACCGCCCCAGCATTTT CASSLECAPPQHF
TRBJ2-1 NA many TRBV11-2 TGTGCCAGCAGTTTTAGCCCGACGGGTAAGCAGTTCTTC CASSFSPTGKQFF
TRBJ2-3 TRBD2 once TRBV5-4 TGTGCCAGCAATTCGGGACTAGCGGGGGGGCCAGGTTCAGATACGCAGTATTTT CASNSGLAGGPGSDTQYF
TRBJ2-7 NA NA TRBV30 TGTGTCTGGAGTCGGGGATTTGAGCAGTACTTC CVWSRGFEQYF
TRBJ2-7 NA NA TRBV6-5 TGTGCCAGCAGTTACTCAAGGCCAGGGACTTACGGGCAGTACTTC CASSYSRPGTYGQYF
TRBJ1-6 NA few TRBV6-2/TRBV6-3 TGTGCCAGCAGCCCTACGGGCGGGGGTAATAATTCACCCCTCCACTTT CASSPTGGGNNSPLHF
TRBJ2-3 NA NA TRBV29-1 TGCAGCGTTGAAATCCCTTTAGACACGCAGTATTTT CSVEIPLDTQYF
TRBJ2-2 TRBD1 once TRBV20-1 TGCAGTGTCCAGGGACAGGGGGCAGACACCGGGGAGCTGTTTTTT CSVQGQGADTGELFF
TRBJ2-5 TRBD2 few TRBV20-1 TGTAGTGCTAGAGATCTAGCGGGAGCAGAAGGGACCCAGTACTTC CSARDLAGAEGTQYF
TRBJ1-1 TRBD1 many TRBV6-5 TGTGCCAGCAGCGGACCCCCGGGGACAGGGAACACTGAAGCTTTCTTT CASSGPPGTGNTEAFF
TRBJ2-7 TRBD1 NA TRBV20-1 TGCAGTGCTAGGATGGACAGGTTGGCCTACGAGCAGTACTTC CSARMDRLAYEQYF
TRBJ2-5 NA many TRBV4-3 TGCGCCAGCAGCCAAGATTACAGTCCCACAGAGACCCAGTACTTC CASSQDYSPTETQYF
TRBJ1-4 NA NA TRBV5-1 TGCGCCAGCAGGGAGATTGCAACTAATGAAAAACTGTTTTTT CASREIATNEKLFF
TRBJ1-5 NA many TRBV13 TGTGCCAGCAGCTATTCGGGTCAGGGAGGGCAGCCCCAGCATTTT CASSYSGQGGQPQHF
TRBJ2-5 NA NA TRBV24-1 TGTGTCACCAGTGATCCGCAGGGAGGACTCCAAGAGACCCAGTATTTC CVTSDPQGGLQETQYF